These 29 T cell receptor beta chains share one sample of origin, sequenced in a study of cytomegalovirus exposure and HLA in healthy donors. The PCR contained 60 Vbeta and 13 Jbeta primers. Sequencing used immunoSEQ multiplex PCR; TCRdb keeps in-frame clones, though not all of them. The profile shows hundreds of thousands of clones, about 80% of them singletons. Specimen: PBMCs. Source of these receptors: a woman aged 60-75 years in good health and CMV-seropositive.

As DNA, the CDR3 is TGTGCCAGCAGCCCGGCGGCGGGCTTCTATAATTCACCCCTCCACTTT. The encoded protein is CASSPAAGFYNSPLHF. This sequence joins TRBV5-6 and TRBJ1-6; D unresolved. The germline CDR1 and CDR2 sequences are SGHDT and YYEEEE. The CDR3 is 16 residues long. Trimming shortened V by 4 bases and J by 3 bases, and 14 bases separated the two germline ends.

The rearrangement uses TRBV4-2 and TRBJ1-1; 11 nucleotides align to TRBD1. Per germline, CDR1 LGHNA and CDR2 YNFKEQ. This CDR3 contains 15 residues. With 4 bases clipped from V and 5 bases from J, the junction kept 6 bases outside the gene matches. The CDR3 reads CASSLPGQGATEAFF. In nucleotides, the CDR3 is TGTGCCAGCAGCCTACCCGGACAGGGGGCGACTGAAGCTTTCTTT.

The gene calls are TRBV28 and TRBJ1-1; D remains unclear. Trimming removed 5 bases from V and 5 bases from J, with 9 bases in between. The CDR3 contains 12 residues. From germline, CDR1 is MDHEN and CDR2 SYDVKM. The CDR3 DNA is TGTGCCAGCAGTCCAGGTAGGACTGAAGCTTTCTTT. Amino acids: CASSPGRTEAFF.

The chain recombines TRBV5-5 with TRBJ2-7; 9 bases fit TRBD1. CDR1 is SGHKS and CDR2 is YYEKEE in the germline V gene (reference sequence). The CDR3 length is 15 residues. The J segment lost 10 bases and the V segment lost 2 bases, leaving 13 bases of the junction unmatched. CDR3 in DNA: TGTGCCAGCAGCTTTGCTCGGGGACAGGGACGACGACAGTACTTC. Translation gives CASSFARGQGRRQYF.

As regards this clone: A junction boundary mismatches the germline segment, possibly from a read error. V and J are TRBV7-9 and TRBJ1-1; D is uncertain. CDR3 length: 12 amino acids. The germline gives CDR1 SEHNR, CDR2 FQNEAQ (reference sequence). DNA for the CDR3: TGTTCCAGCAGCTTAGCAGGATGGAGAGCTTTCTTT. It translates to CSSSLAGWRAFF.

CDR3 region: CASSPNYGKMEAFF. The CDR3 DNA reads TGTGCCAGCTCACCAAACTACGGGAAGATGGAAGCTTTCTTT. The chain joins TRBV18 to TRBJ1-1; D is unclear. The CDR3 sequence is 14 residues long. V gave up 2 bases and J gave up 8 bases, with 15 bases separating them. CDR1 KGHSH and CDR2 LQKENI come from the germline V gene. Using reference TRBV18 and TRBJ1-1 for the parts outside the CDR3, the full variable domain is NAGVMQNPRHLVRRRGQEARLRCSPMKGHSHVYWYRQLPEEGLKFMVYLQKENIIDESGMPKERFSAEFPKEGPSILRIQQVVRGDSAAYFCASSPNYGKMEAFFGQGTRLTVV.

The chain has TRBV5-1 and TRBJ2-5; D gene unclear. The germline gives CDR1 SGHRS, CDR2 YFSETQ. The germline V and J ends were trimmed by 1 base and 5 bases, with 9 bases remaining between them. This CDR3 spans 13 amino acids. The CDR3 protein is CASSLTSSETQYF. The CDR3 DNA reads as TGCGCCAGCAGCTTGACGAGTAGTGAGACCCAGTACTTC.

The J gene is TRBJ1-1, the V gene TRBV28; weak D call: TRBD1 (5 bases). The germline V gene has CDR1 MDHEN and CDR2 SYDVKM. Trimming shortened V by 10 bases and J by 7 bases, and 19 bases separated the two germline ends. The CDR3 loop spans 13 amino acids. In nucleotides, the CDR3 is TGTGCCACCGGGGGGACTGACCCCCGTGAAGCTTTCTTT. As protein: CATGGTDPREAFF. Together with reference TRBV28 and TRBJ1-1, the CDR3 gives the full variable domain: DVKVTQSSRYLVKRTGEKVFLECVQDMDHENMFWYRQDPGLGLRLIYFSYDVKMKEKGDIPEGYSVSREKKERFSLILESASTNQTSMYLCATGGTDPREAFFGQGTRLTVV.

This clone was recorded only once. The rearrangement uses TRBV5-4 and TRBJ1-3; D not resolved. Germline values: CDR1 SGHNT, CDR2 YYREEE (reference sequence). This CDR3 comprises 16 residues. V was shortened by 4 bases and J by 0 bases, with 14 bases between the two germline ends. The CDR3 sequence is CASSARTGSSGNTIYF. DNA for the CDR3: TGTGCCAGCAGCGCCCGGACTGGGAGCTCTGGAAACACCATATATTTT.

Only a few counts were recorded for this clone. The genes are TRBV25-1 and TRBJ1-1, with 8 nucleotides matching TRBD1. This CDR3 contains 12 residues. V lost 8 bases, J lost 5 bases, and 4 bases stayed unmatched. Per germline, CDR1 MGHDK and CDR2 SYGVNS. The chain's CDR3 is CASDRGGTEAFF. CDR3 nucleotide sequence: TGTGCCAGCGACAGGGGAGGAACTGAAGCTTTCTTT.

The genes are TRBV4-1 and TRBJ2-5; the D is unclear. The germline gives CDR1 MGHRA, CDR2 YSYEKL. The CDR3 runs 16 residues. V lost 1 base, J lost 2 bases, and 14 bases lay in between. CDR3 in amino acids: CASSQGLTAGQETQYF. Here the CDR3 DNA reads TGCGCCAGCAGCCAAGGGTTAACGGCAGGACAAGAGACCCAGTACTTC.

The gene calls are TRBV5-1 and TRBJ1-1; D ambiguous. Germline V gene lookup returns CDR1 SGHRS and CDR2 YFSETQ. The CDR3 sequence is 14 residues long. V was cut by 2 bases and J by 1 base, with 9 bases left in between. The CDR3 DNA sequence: TGCGCCAGCAGCTTTAGAGGATGGAACACTGAAGCTTTCTTT. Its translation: CASSFRGWNTEAFF.

As DNA, the CDR3 is TGTGCCAGCAGCTCGAGGACAGGGGGGACTGAAGCTTTCTTT. This codes for CASSSRTGGTEAFF. The rearrangement links TRBV5-6 to TRBJ1-1, with 10 bases aligning to TRBD1. The CDR3 totals 14 residues. V shed 3 bases and J 5 bases; nucleotides not matched to a gene: 4. Germline V gene lookup returns CDR1 SGHDT and CDR2 YYEEEE.

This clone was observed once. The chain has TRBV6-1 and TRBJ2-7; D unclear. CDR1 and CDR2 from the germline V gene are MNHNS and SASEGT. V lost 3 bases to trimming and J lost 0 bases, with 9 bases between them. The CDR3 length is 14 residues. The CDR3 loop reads CASSDLGSSYEQYF. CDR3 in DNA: TGTGCCAGCAGTGATTTGGGCAGCTCCTACGAGCAGTACTTC.

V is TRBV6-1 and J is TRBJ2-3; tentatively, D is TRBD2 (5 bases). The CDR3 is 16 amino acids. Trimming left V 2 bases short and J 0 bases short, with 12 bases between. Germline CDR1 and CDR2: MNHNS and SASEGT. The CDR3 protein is CASSEQPADSTDTQYF. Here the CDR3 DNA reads TGTGCCAGCAGTGAACAGCCAGCGGATAGCACAGATACGCAGTATTTT.

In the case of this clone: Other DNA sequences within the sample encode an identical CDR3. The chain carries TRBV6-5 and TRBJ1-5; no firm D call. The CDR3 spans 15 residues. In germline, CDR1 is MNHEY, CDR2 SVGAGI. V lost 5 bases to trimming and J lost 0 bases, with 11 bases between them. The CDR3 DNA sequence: TGTGCCAGCAGTCCCCAGGTAGATAGCAATCAGCCCCAGCATTTT. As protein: CASSPQVDSNQPQHF.

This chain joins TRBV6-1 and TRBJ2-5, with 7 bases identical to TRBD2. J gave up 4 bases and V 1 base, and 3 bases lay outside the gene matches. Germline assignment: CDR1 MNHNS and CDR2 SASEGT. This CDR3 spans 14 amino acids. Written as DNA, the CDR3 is TGTGCCAGCAGTGAAGTCGGCGGGAGAGAGACCCAGTACTTC. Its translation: CASSEVGGRETQYF.

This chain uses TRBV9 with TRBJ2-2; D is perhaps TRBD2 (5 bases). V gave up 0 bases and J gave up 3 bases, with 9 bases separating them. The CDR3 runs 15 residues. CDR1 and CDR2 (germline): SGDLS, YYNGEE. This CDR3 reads CASSVVPGYTGELFF. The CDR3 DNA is TGTGCCAGCAGCGTAGTCCCGGGATACACCGGGGAGCTGTTTTTT.

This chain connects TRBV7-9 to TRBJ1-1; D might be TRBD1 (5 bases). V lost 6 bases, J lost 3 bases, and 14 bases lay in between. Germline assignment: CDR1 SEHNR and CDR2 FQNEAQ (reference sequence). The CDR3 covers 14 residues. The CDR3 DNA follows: TGTGCCAGCAGAATAGCCCGGGACTACACTGAAGCTTTCTTT. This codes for CASRIARDYTEAFF.

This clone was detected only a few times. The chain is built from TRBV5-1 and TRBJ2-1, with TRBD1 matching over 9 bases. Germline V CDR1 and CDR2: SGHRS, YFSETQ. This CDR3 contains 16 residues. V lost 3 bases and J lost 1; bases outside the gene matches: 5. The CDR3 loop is CASSWTGDKSYNEQFF. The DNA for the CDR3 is TGCGCCAGCAGCTGGACAGGGGATAAGTCCTACAATGAGCAGTTCTTC. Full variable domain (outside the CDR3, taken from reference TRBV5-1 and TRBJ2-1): KAGVTQTPRYLIKTRGQQVTLSCSPISGHRSVSWYQQTPGQGLQFLFEYFSETQRNKGNFPGRFSGRQFSNSRSEMNVSTLELGDSALYLCASSWTGDKSYNEQFFGPGTRLTVL.

The CDR3 here is CASSIGRGVHNEQFF. CDR3 in DNA: TGTGCCAGCTCCATTGGCAGGGGAGTCCACAATGAGCAGTTCTTC. J is TRBJ2-1 and V is TRBV7-9; D might be TRBD1 (6 bases). The CDR3 has 15 residues. In germline, CDR1 is SEHNR, CDR2 FQNEAQ (reference sequence). Trimming took 8 bases from V and 5 from J, leaving 19 bases between them.

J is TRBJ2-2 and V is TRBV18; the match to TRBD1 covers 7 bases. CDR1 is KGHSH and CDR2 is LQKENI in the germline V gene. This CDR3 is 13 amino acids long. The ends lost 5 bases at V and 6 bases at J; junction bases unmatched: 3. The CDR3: CASSSTGAGELFF. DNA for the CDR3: TGTGCCAGCTCATCAACAGGGGCCGGGGAGCTGTTTTTT.

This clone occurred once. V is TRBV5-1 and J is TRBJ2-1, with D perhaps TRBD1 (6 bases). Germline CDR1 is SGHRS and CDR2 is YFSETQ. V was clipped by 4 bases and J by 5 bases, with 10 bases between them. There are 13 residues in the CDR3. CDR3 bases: TGCGCCAGCAGCAGGGACATTCACAATGAGCAGTTCTTC. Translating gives CASSRDIHNEQFF.

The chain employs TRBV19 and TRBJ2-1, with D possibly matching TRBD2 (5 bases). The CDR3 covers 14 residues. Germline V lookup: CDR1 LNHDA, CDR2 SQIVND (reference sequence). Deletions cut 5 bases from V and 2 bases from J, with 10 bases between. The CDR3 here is CASSPGNTYNEQFF. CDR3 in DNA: TGTGCCAGTAGTCCCGGGAACACCTACAATGAGCAGTTCTTC.

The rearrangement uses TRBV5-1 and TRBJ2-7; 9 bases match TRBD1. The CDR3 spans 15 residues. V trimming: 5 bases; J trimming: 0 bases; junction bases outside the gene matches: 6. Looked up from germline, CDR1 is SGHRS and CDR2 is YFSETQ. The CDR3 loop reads CASRTGTGSSYEQYF. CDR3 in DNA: TGCGCCAGCAGGACCGGGACAGGGAGCTCCTACGAGCAGTACTTC.

The chain's CDR3 is CASSHARESETQYF. CDR3 bases: TGTGCCAGCAGCCATGCGCGGGAGTCGGAGACCCAGTACTTC. The gene calls are TRBV5-4 and TRBJ2-5; 7 bases fit TRBD2. This CDR3 contains 14 residues. Unmatched junction bases numbered 8, after V lost 4 bases and J lost 5 bases. The germline V gene encodes CDR1 SGHNT and CDR2 YYREEE (reference sequence).

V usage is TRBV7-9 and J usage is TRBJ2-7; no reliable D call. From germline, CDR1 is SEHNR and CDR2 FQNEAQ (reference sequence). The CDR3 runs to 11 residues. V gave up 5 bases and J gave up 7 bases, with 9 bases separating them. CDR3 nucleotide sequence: TGTGCCAGCAGCGGAGCCGGGGAGCAGTACTTC. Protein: CASSGAGEQYF.

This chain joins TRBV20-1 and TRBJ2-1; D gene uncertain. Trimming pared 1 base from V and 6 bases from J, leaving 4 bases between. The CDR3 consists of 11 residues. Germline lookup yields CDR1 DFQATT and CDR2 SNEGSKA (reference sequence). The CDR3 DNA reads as TGCAGTGCTAGAGTCGGCAATGAGCAGTTCTTC. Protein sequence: CSARVGNEQFF.

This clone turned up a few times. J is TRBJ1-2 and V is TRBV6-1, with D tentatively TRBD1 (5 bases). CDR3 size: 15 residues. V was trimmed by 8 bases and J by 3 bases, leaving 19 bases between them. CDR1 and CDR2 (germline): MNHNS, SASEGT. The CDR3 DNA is TGTGCCAGCGGGGGGATGGACGGGGGTGACTATGGCTACACCTTC. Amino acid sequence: CASGGMDGGDYGYTF.